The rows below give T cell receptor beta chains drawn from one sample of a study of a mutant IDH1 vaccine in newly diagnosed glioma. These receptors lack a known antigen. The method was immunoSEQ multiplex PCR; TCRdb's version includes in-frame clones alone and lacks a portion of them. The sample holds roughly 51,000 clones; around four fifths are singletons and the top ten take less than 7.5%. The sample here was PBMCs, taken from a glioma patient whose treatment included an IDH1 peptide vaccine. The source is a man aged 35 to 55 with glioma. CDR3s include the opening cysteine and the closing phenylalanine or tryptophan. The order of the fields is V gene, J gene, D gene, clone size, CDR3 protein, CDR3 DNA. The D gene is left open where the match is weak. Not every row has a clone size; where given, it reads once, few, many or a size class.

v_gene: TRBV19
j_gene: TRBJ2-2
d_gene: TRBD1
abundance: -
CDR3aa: CASSIDRVGTGELFF
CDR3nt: TGTGCCAGTAGTATCGACAGGGTGGGGACCGGGGAGCTGTTTTTT

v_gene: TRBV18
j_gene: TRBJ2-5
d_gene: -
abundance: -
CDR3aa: CASSPGLVRETQYF
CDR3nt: TGTGCCAGCTCACCTGGGTTGGTAAGAGAGACCCAGTACTTC

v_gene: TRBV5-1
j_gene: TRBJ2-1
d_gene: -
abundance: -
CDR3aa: CASSRRTGRLSSYNEQFF
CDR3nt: TGCGCCAGCAGCCGAAGAACGGGACGGCTAAGCTCCTACAATGAGCAGTTCTTC

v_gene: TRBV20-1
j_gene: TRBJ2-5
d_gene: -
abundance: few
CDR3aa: CSAYNRETQYF
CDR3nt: TGCAGTGCTTACAATAGAGAGACCCAGTACTTC

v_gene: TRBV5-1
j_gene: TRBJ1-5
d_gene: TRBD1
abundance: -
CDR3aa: CASSLTGGIRQPQHF
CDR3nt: TGCGCCAGCAGCTTAACAGGGGGCATAAGGCAGCCCCAGCATTTT

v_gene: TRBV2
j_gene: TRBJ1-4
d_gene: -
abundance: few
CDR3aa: CASSEAGGANEKLFF
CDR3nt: TGTGCCAGCAGTGAAGCGGGAGGGGCTAATGAAAAACTGTTTTTT

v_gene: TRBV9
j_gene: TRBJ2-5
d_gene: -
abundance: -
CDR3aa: CASSGGRGQETQYF
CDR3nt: TGTGCCAGCAGTGGTGGAAGGGGCCAAGAGACCCAGTACTTC

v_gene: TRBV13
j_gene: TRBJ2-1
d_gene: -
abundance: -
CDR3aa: CASSLRQINEQFF
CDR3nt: TGTGCCAGCAGCTTGAGACAGATCAATGAGCAGTTCTTC

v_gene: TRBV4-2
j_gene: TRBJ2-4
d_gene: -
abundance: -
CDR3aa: CASTDSLAKNIQYF
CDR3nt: TGTGCCAGCACCGACAGTCTAGCCAAAAACATTCAGTACTTC

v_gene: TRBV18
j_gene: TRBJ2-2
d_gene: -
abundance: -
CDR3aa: CASSPSEGTNTGELFF
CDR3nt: TGTGCCAGCTCACCGAGCGAGGGCACGAACACCGGGGAGCTGTTTTTT

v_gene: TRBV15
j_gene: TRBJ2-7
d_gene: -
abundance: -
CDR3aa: CATSRDSSYEQYF
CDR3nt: TGTGCCACCAGCAGGGACAGCTCCTACGAGCAGTACTTC

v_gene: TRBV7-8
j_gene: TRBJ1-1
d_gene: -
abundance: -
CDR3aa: CATVPPWRLNTEAFF
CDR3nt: TGTGCCACGGTCCCCCCGTGGCGATTGAACACTGAAGCTTTCTTT

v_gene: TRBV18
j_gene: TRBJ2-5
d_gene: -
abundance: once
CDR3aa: CASSPTSSPETQYF
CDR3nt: TGTGCCAGCTCACCTACCTCCTCTCCAGAGACCCAGTACTTC

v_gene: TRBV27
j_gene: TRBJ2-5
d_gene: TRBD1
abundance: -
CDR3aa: CASSSDRGETQYF
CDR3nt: TGTGCCAGCAGCTCCGACAGGGGAGAGACCCAGTACTTC

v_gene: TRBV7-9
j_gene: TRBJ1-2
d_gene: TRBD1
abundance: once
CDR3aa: CASSLLSGGGYGYTF
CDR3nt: TGTGCCAGCAGCTTACTATCAGGGGGCGGCTATGGCTACACCTTC

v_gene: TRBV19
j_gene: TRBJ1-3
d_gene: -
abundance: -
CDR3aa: CASSITGRRSGNTIYF
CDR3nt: TGTGCCAGTAGTATAACAGGGAGAAGGTCTGGAAACACCATATATTTT

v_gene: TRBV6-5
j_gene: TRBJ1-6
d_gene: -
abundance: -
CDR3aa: CASSYQGGLGAPLHF
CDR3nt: TGTGCCAGCAGTTACCAGGGAGGCCTAGGCGCACCCCTCCACTTT

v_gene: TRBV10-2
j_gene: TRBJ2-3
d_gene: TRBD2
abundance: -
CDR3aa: CASSELAGLSTDTQYF
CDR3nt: TGCGCCAGCAGCGAACTAGCGGGACTTAGCACAGATACGCAGTATTTT

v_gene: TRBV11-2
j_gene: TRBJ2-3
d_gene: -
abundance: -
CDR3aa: CASSLAGTDTQYF
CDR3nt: TGTGCCAGCAGCTTAGCAGGCACAGATACGCAGTATTTT

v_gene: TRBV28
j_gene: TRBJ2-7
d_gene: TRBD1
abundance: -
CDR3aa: CASSLYAGGSYEQYF
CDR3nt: TGTGCCAGCAGTTTGTATGCAGGGGGTTCCTACGAGCAGTACTTC

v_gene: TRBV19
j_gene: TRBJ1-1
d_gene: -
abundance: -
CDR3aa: CASSIDGGNTEAFF
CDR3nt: TGTGCCAGTAGTATAGATGGGGGGAACACTGAAGCTTTCTTT

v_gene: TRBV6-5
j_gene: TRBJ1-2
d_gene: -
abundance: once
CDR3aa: CASSWAGYGYTF
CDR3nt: TGTGCCAGCAGTTGGGCGGGCTATGGCTACACCTTC

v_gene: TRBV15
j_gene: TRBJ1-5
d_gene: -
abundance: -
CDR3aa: CATEGPSNQPQHF
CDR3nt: TGTGCCACCGAAGGACCTAGCAATCAGCCCCAGCATTTT

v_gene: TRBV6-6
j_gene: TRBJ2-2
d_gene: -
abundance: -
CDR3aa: CASSYSTEGTGELFF
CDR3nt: TGTGCCAGCAGTTACTCTACAGAAGGGACCGGGGAGCTGTTTTTT

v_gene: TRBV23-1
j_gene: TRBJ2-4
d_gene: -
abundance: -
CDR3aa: CASTSGIVGENIQYF
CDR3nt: TGCGCCAGCACCTCTGGGATCGTAGGGGAAAACATTCAGTACTTC

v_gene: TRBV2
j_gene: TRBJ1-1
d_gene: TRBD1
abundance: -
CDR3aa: CASSGDRVNTEAFF
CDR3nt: TGTGCCAGCAGCGGGGACAGGGTGAACACTGAAGCTTTCTTT

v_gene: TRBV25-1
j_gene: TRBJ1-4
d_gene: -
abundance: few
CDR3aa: CASREQGSEKLFF
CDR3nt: TGTGCCAGCAGGGAACAGGGATCCGAAAAACTGTTTTTT

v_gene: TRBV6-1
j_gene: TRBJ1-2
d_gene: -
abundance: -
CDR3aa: CASSEGAANYGYTF
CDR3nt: TGTGCCAGCAGTGAAGGGGCAGCTAACTATGGCTACACCTTC

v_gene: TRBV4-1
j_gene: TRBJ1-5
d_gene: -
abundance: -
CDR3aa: CASSQGNQPQHF
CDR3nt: TGCGCCAGCAGCCAAGGGAATCAGCCCCAGCATTTT

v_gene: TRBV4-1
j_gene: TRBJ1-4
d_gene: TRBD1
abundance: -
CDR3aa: CASSQIPGQGNEKLFF
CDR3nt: TGCGCCAGCAGCCAGATCCCGGGACAGGGTAATGAAAAACTGTTTTTT

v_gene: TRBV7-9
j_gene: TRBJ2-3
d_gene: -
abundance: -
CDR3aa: CASINRVGDTQYF
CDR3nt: TGTGCCAGCATCAACAGGGTAGGGGATACGCAGTATTTT

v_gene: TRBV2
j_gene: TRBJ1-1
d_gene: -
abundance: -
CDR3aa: CASAAGYSGNTEAFF
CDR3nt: TGTGCCAGCGCGGCGGGGTATTCAGGGAACACTGAAGCTTTCTTT

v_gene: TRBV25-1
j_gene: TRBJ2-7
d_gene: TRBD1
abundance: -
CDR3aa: CASSGHRGRLYEQYF
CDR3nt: TGTGCCAGCAGTGGGCACAGGGGGCGTTTGTACGAGCAGTACTTC

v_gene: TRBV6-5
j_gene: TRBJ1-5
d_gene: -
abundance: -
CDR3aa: CASSTQGYQPQHF
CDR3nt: TGTGCCAGCAGTACACAGGGTTATCAGCCCCAGCATTTT

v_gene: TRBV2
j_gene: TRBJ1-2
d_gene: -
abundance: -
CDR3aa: CASSEALRTAGGYTF
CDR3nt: TGTGCCAGCAGTGAAGCGCTTCGGACGGCAGGAGGCTACACCTTC

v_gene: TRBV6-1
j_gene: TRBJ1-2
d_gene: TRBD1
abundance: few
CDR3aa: CASRRDRGGGYTF
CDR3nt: TGTGCCAGCAGACGGGACAGGGGAGGCGGCTACACCTTC

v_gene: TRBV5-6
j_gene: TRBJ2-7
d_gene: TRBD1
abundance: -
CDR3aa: CASSSTGRNEQYF
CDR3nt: TGTGCCAGCAGCTCGACAGGGAGAAACGAGCAGTACTTC

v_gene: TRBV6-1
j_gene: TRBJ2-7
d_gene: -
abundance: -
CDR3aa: CASSERGRIYEQYF
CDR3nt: TGTGCCAGCAGTGAAAGGGGCAGGATTTACGAGCAGTACTTC

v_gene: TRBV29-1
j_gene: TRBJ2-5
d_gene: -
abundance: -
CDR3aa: CSVVHQQETQYF
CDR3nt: TGCAGCGTCGTACACCAGCAAGAGACCCAGTACTTC

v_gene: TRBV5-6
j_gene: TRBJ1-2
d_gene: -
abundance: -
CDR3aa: CASSLAQGLTYYGYTF
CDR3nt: TGTGCCAGCAGCTTGGCACAGGGTTTAACATACTATGGCTACACCTTC

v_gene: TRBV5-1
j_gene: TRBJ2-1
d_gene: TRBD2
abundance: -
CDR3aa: CASSRAGEVEQFF
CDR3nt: TGCGCCAGCAGCCGAGCGGGGGAGGTTGAGCAGTTCTTC

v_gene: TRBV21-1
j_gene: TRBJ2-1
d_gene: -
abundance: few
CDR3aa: CASSTGPFNEQFF
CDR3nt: TGTGCCAGCAGTACGGGACCTTTCAATGAGCAGTTCTTC

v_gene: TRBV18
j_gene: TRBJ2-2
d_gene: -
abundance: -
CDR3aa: CASSPPNTGELFF
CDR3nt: TGTGCCAGCTCACCACCGAACACCGGGGAGCTGTTTTTT

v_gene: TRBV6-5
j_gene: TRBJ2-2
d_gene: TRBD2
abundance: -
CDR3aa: CASSYPGGVNTGELFF
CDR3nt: TGTGCCAGCAGTTACCCGGGGGGGGTCAACACCGGGGAGCTGTTTTTT

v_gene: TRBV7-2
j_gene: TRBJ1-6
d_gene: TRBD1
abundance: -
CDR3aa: CASSVGQAVTPLHF
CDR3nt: TGTGCCAGCAGCGTCGGACAGGCCGTAACACCCCTCCACTTT

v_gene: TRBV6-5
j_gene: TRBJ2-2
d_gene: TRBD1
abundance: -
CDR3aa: CATFGGTGVVGELFF
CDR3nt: TGTGCCACATTCGGAGGGACAGGGGTCGTTGGGGAGCTGTTTTTT

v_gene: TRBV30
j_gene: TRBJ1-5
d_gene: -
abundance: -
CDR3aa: CAWSQQARQPQHF
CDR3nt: TGTGCCTGGAGTCAGCAGGCACGTCAGCCCCAGCATTTT

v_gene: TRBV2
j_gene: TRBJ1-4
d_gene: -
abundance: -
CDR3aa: CASSAGEGQKLFF
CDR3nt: TGTGCCAGCAGCGCAGGGGAGGGCCAAAAACTGTTTTTT

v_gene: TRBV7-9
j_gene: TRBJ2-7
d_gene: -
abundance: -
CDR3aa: CASSPWGVGHEQYF
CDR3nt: TGTGCCAGCAGTCCTTGGGGAGTGGGCCACGAGCAGTACTTC

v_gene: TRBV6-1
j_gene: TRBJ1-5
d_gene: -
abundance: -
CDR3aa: CAIKEGGMWPQHF
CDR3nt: TGTGCCATCAAAGAAGGGGGGATGTGGCCCCAGCATTTT

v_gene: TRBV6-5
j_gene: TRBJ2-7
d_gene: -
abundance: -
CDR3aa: CASSYQHRALTYEQYF
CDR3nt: TGTGCCAGCAGTTATCAGCACAGGGCTCTAACCTACGAGCAGTACTTC

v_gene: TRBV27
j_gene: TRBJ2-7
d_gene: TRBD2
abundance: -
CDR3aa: CASRPTSGLNYEQYF
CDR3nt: TGTGCCAGCAGACCCACTAGCGGACTTAACTACGAGCAGTACTTC

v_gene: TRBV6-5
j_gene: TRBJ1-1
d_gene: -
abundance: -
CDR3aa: CASTGTGRPEAFF
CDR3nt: TGTGCCAGCACGGGGACGGGGAGGCCTGAAGCTTTCTTT

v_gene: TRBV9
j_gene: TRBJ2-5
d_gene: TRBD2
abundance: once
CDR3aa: CASSVAGGLGETQYF
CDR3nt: TGTGCCAGCAGCGTAGCGGGGGGGCTTGGGGAGACCCAGTACTTC

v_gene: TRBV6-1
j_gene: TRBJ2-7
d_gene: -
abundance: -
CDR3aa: CASGKPGTPHEQYF
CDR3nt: TGTGCCAGCGGCAAACCCGGGACCCCTCACGAGCAGTACTTC

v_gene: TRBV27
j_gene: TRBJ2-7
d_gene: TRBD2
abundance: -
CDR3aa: CASTSRERGPPYEQYF
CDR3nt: TGTGCCAGCACCTCGAGAGAGCGGGGGCCGCCCTACGAGCAGTACTTC

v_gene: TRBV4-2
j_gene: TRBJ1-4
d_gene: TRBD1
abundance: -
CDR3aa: CASSQDPAGGNEKLFF
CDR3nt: TGTGCCAGCAGCCAAGATCCAGCAGGGGGCAATGAAAAACTGTTTTTT

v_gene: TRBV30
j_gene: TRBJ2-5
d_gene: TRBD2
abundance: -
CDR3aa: CAWRRGGSETQYF
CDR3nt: TGTGCCTGGAGACGGGGGGGGAGTGAGACCCAGTACTTC

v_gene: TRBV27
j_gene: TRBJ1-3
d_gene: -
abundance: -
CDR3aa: CASSSGRGPGNTIYF
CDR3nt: TGTGCCAGCAGTTCGGGTCGGGGGCCTGGAAACACCATATATTTT